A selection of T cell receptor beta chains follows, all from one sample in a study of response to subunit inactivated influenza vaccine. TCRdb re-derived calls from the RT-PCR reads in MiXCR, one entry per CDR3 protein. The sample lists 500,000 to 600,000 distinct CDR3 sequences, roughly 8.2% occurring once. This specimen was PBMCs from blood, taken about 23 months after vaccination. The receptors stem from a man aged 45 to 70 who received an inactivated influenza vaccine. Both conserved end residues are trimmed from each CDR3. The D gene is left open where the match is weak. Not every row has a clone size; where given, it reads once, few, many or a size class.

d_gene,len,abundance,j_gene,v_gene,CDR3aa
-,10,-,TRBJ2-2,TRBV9,ASSVHTGELF
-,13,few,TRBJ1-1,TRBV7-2,ASSLGGQVGTEAF
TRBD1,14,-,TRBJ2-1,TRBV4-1,ASSQGPGQQYNEQF
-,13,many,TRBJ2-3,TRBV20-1,SARDMGYGRDTQY
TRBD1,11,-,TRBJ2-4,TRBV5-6,ASGLGQTGIQY
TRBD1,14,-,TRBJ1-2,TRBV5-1,ASSNGNWDRGAGYT
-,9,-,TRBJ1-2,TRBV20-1,SAYRAPSYT
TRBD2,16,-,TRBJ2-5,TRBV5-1,ASSRGLAGGPIPETQY
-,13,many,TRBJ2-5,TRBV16,ASSQSVRTQETQY
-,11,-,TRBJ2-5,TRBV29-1,SGDRQGQETQY
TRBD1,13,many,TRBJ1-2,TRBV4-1,ASSQDGGGRYGYT
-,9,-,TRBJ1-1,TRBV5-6,ASSFITEAF
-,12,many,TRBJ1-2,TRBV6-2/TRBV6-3,ASSSALPNYGYT
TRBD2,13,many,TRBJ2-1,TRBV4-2,ASSTGRSSYNEQF
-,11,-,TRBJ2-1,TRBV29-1,SVRLARVNEQF
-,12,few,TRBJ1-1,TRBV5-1,ASSPLGRDTEAF
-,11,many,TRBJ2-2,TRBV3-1,ASSSFNTGELF
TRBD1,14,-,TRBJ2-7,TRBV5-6,ASSGQGGRAPPEQY
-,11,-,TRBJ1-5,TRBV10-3,ASDDGQNQPQH
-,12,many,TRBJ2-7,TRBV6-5,ASSYSIPVYEQY
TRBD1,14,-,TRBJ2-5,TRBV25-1,ASSEFGGQGVETQY
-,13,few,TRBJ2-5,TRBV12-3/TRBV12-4,ASSRPAGRQETQY
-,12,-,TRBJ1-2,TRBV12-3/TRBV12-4,ASSLEGWGYGYT
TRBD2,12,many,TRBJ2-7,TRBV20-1,SAREVAGAHEQY
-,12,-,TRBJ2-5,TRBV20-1,SARVRVNLETQY
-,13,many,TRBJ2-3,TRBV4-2,ASSQDGAARDTQY
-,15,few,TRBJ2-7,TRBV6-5,ASSYSHSIDKSYEQY
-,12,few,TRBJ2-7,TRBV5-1,ASSLERSTGFQY
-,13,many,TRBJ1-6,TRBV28,ASSRGGNSNSPLH
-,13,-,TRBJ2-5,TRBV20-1,SATSPFSIQETQY
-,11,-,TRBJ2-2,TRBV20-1,SARTGNTGELF
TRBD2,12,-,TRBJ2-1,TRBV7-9,ASSQGLAGYEQF
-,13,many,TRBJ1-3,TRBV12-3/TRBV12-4,ASSLGQNSGNTIY
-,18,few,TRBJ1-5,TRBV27,ASSSTLPLKPPYSNQPQH
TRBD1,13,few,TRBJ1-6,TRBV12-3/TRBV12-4,ASSPRDRGGSPLH
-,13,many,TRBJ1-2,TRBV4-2,ASSPGGSTNYGYT
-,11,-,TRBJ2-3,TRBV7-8,ASSFSRADTQY
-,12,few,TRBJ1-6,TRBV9,ASSVGRDTGPLH
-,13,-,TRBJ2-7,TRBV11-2,ASSLLAGKGYEQY
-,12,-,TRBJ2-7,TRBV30,AWSSGSVSYEQY
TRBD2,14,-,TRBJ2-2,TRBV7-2,ASRKLAGQNTGELF
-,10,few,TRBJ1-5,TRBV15,ATSRQNQPQH
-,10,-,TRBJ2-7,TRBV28,AIQGGSYEQY
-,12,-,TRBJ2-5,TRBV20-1,SALPEGLQETQY
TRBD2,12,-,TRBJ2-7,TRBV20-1,SASVASGSSEQY
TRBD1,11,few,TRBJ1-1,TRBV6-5,ASSYTGQDEAF
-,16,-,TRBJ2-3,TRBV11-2,ASSLGGSWVPPTDTQY
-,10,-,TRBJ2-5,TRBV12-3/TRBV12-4,ASRLTGETQY
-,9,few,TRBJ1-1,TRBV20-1,SVGRATEAF
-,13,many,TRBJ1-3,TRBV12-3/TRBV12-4,ASTRGLPSGNTIY